This TCR beta chain was sequenced during a study of blood T cell repertoires in COVID-19. From germline, CDR1 is SGHAT and CDR2 FQNNGV. The junction had 2 bases not matched to a gene; V was cut back by 1 base and J by 4 bases. This CDR3 is 15 amino acids long. This clone was observed a single time. Only in-frame clones appear in the TCRdb table, and some are missing; sequencing was by immunoSEQ multiplex PCR. The table records approximately 210,000 clones, 70% to 90% of them present only once. This clonotype was sampled from a woman aged 45-60 years with acute COVID-19. Specimen: PBMCs or T cells enriched from blood (not recorded which). The chain employs TRBV11-2 and TRBJ1-1, with 11 bases aligning to TRBD1. CDR3: CASSLAGTGGTEAFF. As DNA, the CDR3 is TGTGCCAGCAGCTTAGCCGGGACAGGGGGCACTGAAGCTTTCTTT.